Below are 24 T cell receptor beta chains sequenced from a single sample in a study of blood T cell repertoires in COVID-19. Measured with immunoSEQ multiplex PCR; TCRdb has only the in-frame clones, and not every one. In the table there are a few hundred thousand clones, around 86% of which are singletons. The sequenced sample consisted of peripheral blood. The origin of the receptors is a woman in her fifties or sixties with acute or convalescent COVID-19.

The rearrangement joins TRBV28 to TRBJ2-5; a weak D match, TRBD2 (6 bases). The CDR3 runs to 17 residues. Germline CDR1 reads MDHEN; CDR2 reads SYDVKM. V was trimmed by 2 bases and J by 1 base, leaving 17 bases between them. The CDR3 loop reads CASSLAPSAGPQETQYF. The CDR3 nucleotides read TGTGCCAGCAGTTTAGCCCCATCTGCGGGGCCCCAAGAGACCCAGTACTTC.

The chain is built from TRBV9 and TRBJ2-5; TRBD2 aligns across 14 bases. Germline assignment: CDR1 SGDLS and CDR2 YYNGEE. The CDR3 spans 15 residues. Trimming cost V 3 bases and J 4 bases; bases outside gene matches: 2. DNA for the CDR3: TGTGCCAGCAGCGCGGGACTAGCGGGAGTAGAGACCCAGTACTTC. Residues: CASSAGLAGVETQYF. Variable domain in full (rest from reference TRBV9 and TRBJ2-5): DSGVTQTPKHLITATGQRVTLRCSPRSGDLSVYWYQQSLDQGLQFLIQYYNGEERAKGNILERFSAQQFPDLHSELNLSSLELGDSALYFCASSAGLAGVETQYFGPGTRLLVL.

This clone has more than one count but fewer than ten. J is TRBJ2-7 and V is TRBV5-1; no clear D gene. From germline, CDR1 is SGHRS and CDR2 YFSETQ. This CDR3 contains 15 residues. Trimming cost V 0 bases and J 0 bases, with 10 bases left between them. In DNA form, the CDR3 reads TGCGCCAGCAGCTTGGATGCAGTCAGCTCCTACGAGCAGTACTTC. It translates to CASSLDAVSSYEQYF.

J is TRBJ1-3 and V is TRBV28, with 7 bases fitting TRBD1. From germline, CDR1 is MDHEN and CDR2 SYDVKM. The CDR3 is made up of 14 amino acids. After removal of 5 bases from V and 2 bases from J, the junction contained 3 bases not matched to a gene. The CDR3 DNA reads as TGTGCCAGCAGTCCTACAGGGGCTGGAAACACCATATATTTT. Protein: CASSPTGAGNTIYF.

A remark on this clone: The sample contains more than one DNA sequence encoding this CDR3. The chain couples TRBV9 to TRBJ2-1, with a weak D call TRBD1 (6 bases). Germline CDR1 SGDLS, CDR2 YYNGEE. Trimming left V 2 bases short and J 7 bases short, with 10 bases between. The CDR3 covers 13 residues. The CDR3 nucleotides read TGTGCCAGCAGCGTCGCAGGGGCGAATGAGCAGTTCTTC. Its translation is CASSVAGANEQFF.

DNA of the CDR3: TGTGCCAGCAGCCCTACTCGACAGGCTTCTAATGAAAAACTGTTTTTT. Translated: CASSPTRQASNEKLFF. The rearrangement uses TRBV6-6 and TRBJ1-4; perhaps TRBD1 as D (6 bases). The CDR3 is made up of 16 amino acids. Germline V gene lookup returns CDR1 MNHNY and CDR2 SVGAGI (reference sequence). V was clipped by 6 bases and J by 3 bases, with 17 bases between them.

V is TRBV5-1 and J is TRBJ2-7; maybe TRBD2 (6 bases). CDR1 is SGHRS and CDR2 is YFSETQ in the germline V gene. This CDR3 comprises 12 residues. V was cut by 4 bases and J by 5 bases, with 10 bases left in between. CDR3 in amino acids: CASSVTRDEQYF. In DNA, the CDR3 is TGCGCCAGCAGCGTGACTAGGGACGAGCAGTACTTC.

The rearrangement uses TRBV2 and TRBJ2-7; 8 nucleotides align to TRBD1. The CDR3 runs to 14 residues. V lost 5 bases, J lost 0 bases, and 3 bases stayed unmatched. Germline CDR1 and CDR2: SNHLY and FYNNEI. CDR3 region: CASSQGALSYEQYF. DNA of the CDR3: TGTGCCAGCAGTCAGGGGGCCCTCTCCTACGAGCAGTACTTC.

This clone was found once. The chain links TRBV18 to TRBJ1-5, with D possibly TRBD1 on 5 matching bases. The CDR3 has 14 amino acids. Looked up from germline, CDR1 is KGHSH and CDR2 is LQKENI. The V end was cut by 3 bases, the J end by 3 bases, with 9 bases between. This CDR3 is CASSPGQINQPQHF. CDR3 nucleotides: TGTGCCAGCTCACCGGGGCAGATCAATCAGCCCCAGCATTTT. Complete variable domain (other parts from reference TRBV18 and TRBJ1-5): NAGVMQNPRHLVRRRGQEARLRCSPMKGHSHVYWYRQLPEEGLKFMVYLQKENIIDESGMPKERFSAEFPKEGPSILRIQQVVRGDSAAYFCASSPGQINQPQHFGDGTRLSIL.

This sequence joins TRBV28 and TRBJ2-7; 10 bases are a match to TRBD1. The germline gives CDR1 MDHEN, CDR2 SYDVKM. The CDR3 has 15 residues. V lost 6 bases to trimming and J lost 5 bases; unmatched junction nucleotides: 10. The DNA for the CDR3 is TGTGCCAGCAGACGACCGGGACAGGGGTTCCACGAGCAGTACTTC. This sequence encodes CASRRPGQGFHEQYF.

The chain has TRBV18 and TRBJ1-3; a possible D gene is TRBD1 (5 bases). V lost 1 base to trimming and J lost 0 bases, with 13 bases between them. Germline V gives CDR1 KGHSH, CDR2 LQKENI. This CDR3 has 17 residues. This CDR3 reads CASSPLSGPNSGNTIYF. The CDR3 DNA is TGTGCCAGCTCACCACTTTCAGGGCCGAACTCTGGAAACACCATATATTTT.

The gene calls are TRBV30 and TRBJ1-2; 8 positions match TRBD1. Germline CDR1 reads GTSNPN; CDR2 reads SVGIG (reference sequence). The CDR3 is 15 amino acids. V was pared by 3 bases and J by 2 bases, with 8 bases of the junction left unmatched. CDR3 sequence reads: CAWRPRDRWNYGYTF. The CDR3 bases are TGTGCCTGGAGACCCCGGGACAGGTGGAACTATGGCTACACCTTC.

The chain carries TRBV7-2 and TRBJ2-2; D might be TRBD1 (5 bases). This CDR3 region has 13 residues. The V end lost 7 bases, the J end lost 4 bases, and 10 bases lay between the germline ends. From germline, CDR1 is SGHTA and CDR2 FQGNSA. CDR3 sequence: CASNRQGTGELFF. In nucleotides, the CDR3 is TGTGCCAGCAACCGTCAGGGCACCGGGGAGCTGTTTTTT.

This clone appeared a few times. The CDR3 DNA follows: TGTGCCAGCTCACCACAGGGGGCCCACACTGAAGCTTTCTTT. Protein: CASSPQGAHTEAFF. The genes are TRBV18 and TRBJ1-1; 7 nucleotides line up with TRBD1. In germline, CDR1 is KGHSH, CDR2 LQKENI. This CDR3 is 14 amino acids long. The V and J ends lost 1 base and 3 bases, in that order; junction bases with no gene match: 2.

J is TRBJ1-4 and V is TRBV11-2; no firm D call. The V gene's germline CDR1 is SGHAT and CDR2 FQNNGV. V gave up 2 bases and J gave up 3 bases, with 7 bases separating them. This CDR3 region has 14 residues. CDR3 bases: TGTGCCAGCAGCTTAAGCAGGTCTAATGAAAAACTGTTTTTT. It specifies CASSLSRSNEKLFF.

This clone has only one observation. The chain couples TRBV30 to TRBJ2-7; possible D gene TRBD2, 5 bases. V lost 3 bases and J 4 bases, leaving 13 bases between the germline ends. Germline V gene lookup returns CDR1 GTSNPN and CDR2 SVGIG (reference sequence). The CDR3 contains 13 residues. The CDR3 loop is CAWRLGEQYEQYF. CDR3 nucleotides: TGTGCCTGGAGGCTTGGGGAGCAGTACGAGCAGTACTTC.

This chain links TRBV2 with TRBJ2-3; 7 bases are shared with TRBD2. Germline lookup yields CDR1 SNHLY and CDR2 FYNNEI. CDR3 size: 14 residues. V was pared by 6 bases and J by 6 bases, with 9 bases of the junction left unmatched. DNA of the CDR3: TGTGCCAGCAGGTCATGGGAGGGCCCGGATACGCAGTATTTT. Its translation: CASRSWEGPDTQYF.

This clone has just a few counts. The chain uses TRBV4-1 and TRBJ2-3, with a tentative D call TRBD1 (5 bases). In germline, CDR1 is MGHRA, CDR2 YSYEKL. Trimming took off 2 bases at V and 5 bases at J, with 23 bases between the two ends. This CDR3 spans 18 amino acids. As DNA, the CDR3 is TGCGCCAGCAGCCAATCGAACCGCAGGGTGCGAAGTGAAGATACGCAGTATTTT. Encoded protein: CASSQSNRRVRSEDTQYF.

The rearrangement links TRBV7-2 to TRBJ1-1; perhaps TRBD1 as D (5 bases). CDR1 is SGHTA, CDR2 FQGNSA, per germline. CDR3 length equals 11 residues. V gave up 5 bases and J gave up 9 bases, with 10 bases separating them. As DNA, the CDR3 is TGTGCCAGCAGCAGACAGCTTCAAGCTTTCTTT. It translates to CASSRQLQAFF.

The chain has TRBV4-1 and TRBJ2-7; 8 bases are a match to TRBD2. Germline CDR1 and CDR2: MGHRA and YSYEKL. Trimming took 3 bases from V and 0 from J; bases not matched to a gene: 19. The CDR3 extends over 20 amino acids. CDR3 coding DNA: TGCGCCAGCAGCCAGGCCCTAGCGGGTGTCCTCAAGAAGAGCTCCTACGAGCAGTACTTC. Amino acid sequence: CASSQALAGVLKKSSYEQYF.

This clone was seen more than once but under ten times. This chain links TRBV11-2 with TRBJ2-2; D possibly corresponds to TRBD2 (6 bases). CDR3 size: 17 residues. CDR1 is SGHAT, CDR2 FQNNGV, per germline. V lost 2 bases and J 0 bases, leaving 13 bases between the germline ends. The CDR3 nucleotides read TGTGCCAGCAGCTTATATCGTCCGGGAGCGAACACCGGGGAGCTGTTTTTT. Translating it yields CASSLYRPGANTGELFF.

The V and J genes are TRBV28 and TRBJ2-7; 7 bases are a match to TRBD1. This CDR3 is 12 amino acids long. The junction had 3 bases not matched to a gene; V was cut back by 5 bases and J by 5 bases. Germline loops: CDR1 MDHEN, CDR2 SYDVKM. CDR3 region: CASSRGLDEQYF. The CDR3 DNA reads as TGTGCCAGCAGTAGGGGGCTGGACGAGCAGTACTTC.

The rearrangement joins TRBV5-5 to TRBJ1-4; 9 bases agree with TRBD1. CDR1 and CDR2 (germline): SGHKS, YYEKEE (reference sequence). The trim removed 4 bases at V and 4 bases at J, leaving 14 bases unmatched. This CDR3 is 18 amino acids long. The CDR3 protein is CASSRGQGGLLNNEKLFF. CDR3 DNA sequence: TGTGCCAGCAGCAGGGGACAGGGTGGACTTCTAAATAATGAAAAACTGTTTTTT.

This sequence joins TRBV28 and TRBJ1-2; tentatively, D is TRBD1 (5 bases). There are 10 residues in the CDR3. Trimming stripped 10 bases from V and 8 bases from J, with 11 bases between. The germline V gene has CDR1 MDHEN and CDR2 SYDVKM. The CDR3 nucleotides read TGTGCCACCAGGGTGGGCGGCTACACCTTC. This sequence encodes CATRVGGYTF.